These T cell receptor beta chains were read from a single sample in a study of naive and memory T cell subsets. TCRdb passed the 5' RACE reads through MiXCR, listing each CDR3 protein once. The top ten clones hold 15% to 20% of a sample with about 62,000 distinct CDR3 sequences, under 10% of them seen once. Source of these receptors: a female donor in good health. Each CDR3 is given with its conserved first and last residue. D genes are given only for firm matches. Clone size, where shown, is once, few, many, or a class for clones that have expanded.

D gene: TRBD2; V gene: TRBV20-1; J gene: TRBJ2-3; clone size: few; CDR3 protein: CSAEGRLAGDQDTQYF; CDR3 DNA: TGCAGTGCTGAAGGGAGACTAGCGGGAGATCAAGATACGCAGTATTTT
D gene: NA; V gene: TRBV29-1; J gene: TRBJ2-5; clone size: few; CDR3 protein: CSVRRTEQETQYF; CDR3 DNA: TGCAGCGTCAGAAGGACGGAACAAGAGACCCAGTACTTC
D gene: TRBD2; V gene: TRBV20-1; J gene: TRBJ2-7; clone size: NA; CDR3 protein: CSARDQISGSSYEQYF; CDR3 DNA: TGCAGTGCTAGAGATCAAATTAGCGGGAGCTCCTACGAGCAGTACTTC
D gene: NA; V gene: TRBV29-1; J gene: TRBJ1-3; clone size: NA; CDR3 protein: CSVEAGGNSGNTIYF; CDR3 DNA: TGCAGCGTTGAAGCGGGGGGCAACTCTGGAAACACCATATATTTT
D gene: TRBD2; V gene: TRBV4-1; J gene: TRBJ2-1; clone size: many; CDR3 protein: CASTTSGGLDNEQFF; CDR3 DNA: TGCGCCAGCACTACTAGCGGGGGCCTCGACAATGAGCAGTTCTTC
D gene: TRBD2; V gene: TRBV12-3/TRBV12-4; J gene: TRBJ2-3; clone size: many; CDR3 protein: CASSQGTSFSTDTQYF; CDR3 DNA: TGTGCCAGCAGTCAAGGGACTAGCTTTAGCACAGATACGCAGTATTTT
D gene: TRBD1; V gene: TRBV9; J gene: TRBJ1-1; clone size: NA; CDR3 protein: CASSPGQGRANTEAFF; CDR3 DNA: TGTGCCAGCAGCCCAGGACAGGGGAGAGCGAACACTGAAGCTTTCTTT
D gene: NA; V gene: TRBV27; J gene: TRBJ2-1; clone size: few; CDR3 protein: CASSSRGSGSYNEQFF; CDR3 DNA: TGTGCCAGCAGTTCCCGGGGGAGCGGCTCCTACAATGAGCAGTTCTTC
D gene: TRBD2; V gene: TRBV28; J gene: TRBJ2-1; clone size: NA; CDR3 protein: CASGAGDDYNEQFF; CDR3 DNA: TGTGCCAGCGGCGCGGGAGACGACTACAATGAGCAGTTCTTC
D gene: NA; V gene: TRBV4-2; J gene: TRBJ1-2; clone size: NA; CDR3 protein: CASSQDLQKGTYGYTF; CDR3 DNA: TGTGCCAGCAGCCAGGATCTACAGAAGGGGACCTATGGCTACACCTTC
D gene: NA; V gene: TRBV5-6; J gene: TRBJ2-1; clone size: once; CDR3 protein: CASSEHSLSGPEQFF; CDR3 DNA: TGTGCCAGCAGCGAGCATTCACTATCGGGACCCGAGCAGTTCTTC
D gene: TRBD1; V gene: TRBV6-2/TRBV6-3; J gene: TRBJ1-5; clone size: many; CDR3 protein: CASRKGQGSNQPQHF; CDR3 DNA: TGTGCCAGCAGGAAGGGACAGGGGAGCAATCAGCCCCAGCATTTT
D gene: TRBD2; V gene: TRBV28; J gene: TRBJ2-7; clone size: NA; CDR3 protein: CASSLGLAGTYEQYF; CDR3 DNA: TGTGCCAGCAGTTTAGGACTAGCGGGAACCTACGAGCAGTACTTC
D gene: TRBD1; V gene: TRBV2; J gene: TRBJ1-5; clone size: many; CDR3 protein: CASRGQGTRNQPQHF; CDR3 DNA: TGTGCCAGCAGGGGACAGGGAACTCGCAATCAGCCCCAGCATTTT
D gene: TRBD1; V gene: TRBV20-1; J gene: TRBJ2-5; clone size: NA; CDR3 protein: CSAGRDRGLETQYF; CDR3 DNA: TGCAGTGCGGGCCGGGACAGGGGCCTGGAGACCCAGTACTTC
D gene: NA; V gene: TRBV24-1; J gene: TRBJ2-7; clone size: few; CDR3 protein: CATSEAGAPAGQYF; CDR3 DNA: TGTGCCACCAGTGAAGCCGGGGCGCCCGCTGGGCAGTACTTC
D gene: NA; V gene: TRBV30; J gene: TRBJ2-7; clone size: many; CDR3 protein: CAWGRVGYEQYF; CDR3 DNA: TGTGCCTGGGGCAGGGTAGGGTACGAGCAGTACTTC
D gene: NA; V gene: TRBV27; J gene: TRBJ1-2; clone size: few; CDR3 protein: CASSPSDPEAYGYTF; CDR3 DNA: TGTGCCAGCAGCCCCTCCGACCCAGAGGCCTATGGCTACACCTTC
D gene: NA; V gene: TRBV27; J gene: TRBJ2-7; clone size: NA; CDR3 protein: CASSWVGPPATYEQYF; CDR3 DNA: TGTGCCAGCAGTTGGGTGGGGCCCCCCGCGACCTACGAGCAGTACTTC
D gene: TRBD2; V gene: TRBV5-1; J gene: TRBJ2-7; clone size: NA; CDR3 protein: CASSSSGGYYEQYF; CDR3 DNA: TGCGCCAGCAGCAGTAGCGGGGGGTACTACGAGCAGTACTTC
D gene: NA; V gene: TRBV6-4; J gene: TRBJ1-6; clone size: many; CDR3 protein: CASSDSTQGINSPLHF; CDR3 DNA: TGTGCCAGCAGTGACTCGACCCAGGGGATTAATTCACCCCTCCACTTT
D gene: TRBD1; V gene: TRBV19; J gene: TRBJ2-4; clone size: few; CDR3 protein: CASSTGTGNKNIQYF; CDR3 DNA: TGTGCCAGTAGTACCGGGACAGGGAACAAAAACATTCAGTACTTC
D gene: NA; V gene: TRBV20-1; J gene: TRBJ2-5; clone size: medium-sized; CDR3 protein: CSARDSRGGETQYF; CDR3 DNA: TGCAGTGCTCGGGACTCGCGAGGGGGGGAGACCCAGTACTTC
D gene: TRBD2; V gene: TRBV7-9; J gene: TRBJ2-1; clone size: many; CDR3 protein: CASSLGGDWDSYNEQFF; CDR3 DNA: TGTGCCAGCAGCTTGGGAGGGGATTGGGATTCCTACAATGAGCAGTTCTTC
D gene: NA; V gene: TRBV10-3; J gene: TRBJ1-4; clone size: few; CDR3 protein: CAISDRDHEKLFF; CDR3 DNA: TGTGCCATCAGTGATCGAGACCATGAAAAACTGTTTTTT
D gene: NA; V gene: TRBV5-1; J gene: TRBJ2-2; clone size: few; CDR3 protein: CASSYSGGNTGELFF; CDR3 DNA: TGCGCCAGCAGCTATTCCGGCGGGAACACCGGGGAGCTGTTTTTT